This T cell receptor (beta chain) was recovered during a study of T cells in Graves' hyperthyroidism and ophthalmopathy. Notes on the study in general: Blood held most thyroid clonotypes expanded above 0.001 frequency. Model-based prediction identified ophthalmopathy a median around seven months prior to its onset.

This clonotype was found many times. What it binds is unknown. The V and J ends lost 8 bases and 11 bases respectively, with 7 bases between them. Germline V lookup: CDR1 SEHNR, CDR2 FQNEAQ (reference sequence). The length of the CDR3 is 10 residues. The study excluded patients with uncontrolled infection, other autoimmune disease, pregnancy or lactation. The diagnoses drew upon clinical symptoms, serum thyroxine and TRAb, thyroid ultrasound and orbital computed tomography. Amplified TCR beta CDR3 regions came from RNA transcripts. First-round RT-PCR of the TCR CDR3 relied on the HTBI primer set. TCRdb redid the calling of the multiplex PCR reads with MiXCR, one entry per CDR3 protein. The repertoire holds 500,000 to 600,000 distinct CDR3 sequences, about 43% seen once, with roughly 20% in the top ten.

The rearrangement joins TRBV7-9 to TRBJ2-6; D call uncertain. The sample taken for sequencing was peripheral blood or thyroid tissue (not recorded which). The origin of this receptor is an adult woman with Graves' disease, either hyperthyroidism or ophthalmopathy (not recorded which). This CDR3 reads CASWADVLTF. The CDR3 DNA reads as TGTGCCAGCTGGGCTGACGTCCTGACTTTC.